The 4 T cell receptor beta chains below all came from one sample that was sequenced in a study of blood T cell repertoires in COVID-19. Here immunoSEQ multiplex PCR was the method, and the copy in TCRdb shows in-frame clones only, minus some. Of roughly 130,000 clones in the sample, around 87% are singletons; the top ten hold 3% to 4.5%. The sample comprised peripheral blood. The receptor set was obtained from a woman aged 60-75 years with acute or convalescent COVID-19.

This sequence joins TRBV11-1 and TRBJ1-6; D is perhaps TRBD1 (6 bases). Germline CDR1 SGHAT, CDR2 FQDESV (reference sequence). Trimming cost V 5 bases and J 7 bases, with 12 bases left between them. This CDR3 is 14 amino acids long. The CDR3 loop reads CASSLAGQNSPLHF. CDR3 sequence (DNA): TGTGCCAGCAGCCTCGCTGGACAGAATTCACCCCTCCACTTT.

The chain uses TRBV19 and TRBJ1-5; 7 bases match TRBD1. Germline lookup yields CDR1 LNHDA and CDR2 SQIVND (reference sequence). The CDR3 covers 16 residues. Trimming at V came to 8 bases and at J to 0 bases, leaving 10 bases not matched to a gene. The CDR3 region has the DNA TGTGCCAGTGGTGGCAGGGGGGATTATAGCAATCAGCCCCAGCATTTT. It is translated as CASGGRGDYSNQPQHF. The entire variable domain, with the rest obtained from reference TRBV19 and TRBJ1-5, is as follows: DGGITQSPKYLFRKEGQNVTLSCEQNLNHDAMYWYRQDPGQGLRLIYYSQIVNDFQKGDIAEGYSVSREKKESFPLTVTSAQKNPTAFYLCASGGRGDYSNQPQHFGDGTRLSIL.

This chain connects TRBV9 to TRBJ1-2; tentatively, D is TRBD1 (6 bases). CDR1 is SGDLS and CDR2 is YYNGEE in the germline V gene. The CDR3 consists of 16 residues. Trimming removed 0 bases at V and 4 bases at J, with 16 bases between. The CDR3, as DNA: TGTGCCAGCAGCGTAGAAGCAGGGGCGGGAGTCTATGGCTACACCTTC. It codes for CASSVEAGAGVYGYTF.

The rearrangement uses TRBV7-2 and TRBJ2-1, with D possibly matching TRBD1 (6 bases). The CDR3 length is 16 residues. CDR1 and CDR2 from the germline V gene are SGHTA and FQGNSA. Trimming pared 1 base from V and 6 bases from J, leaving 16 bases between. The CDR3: CASSLDVGVGGNEQFF. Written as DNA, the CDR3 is TGTGCCAGCAGCTTAGATGTGGGAGTAGGGGGCAATGAGCAGTTCTTC.